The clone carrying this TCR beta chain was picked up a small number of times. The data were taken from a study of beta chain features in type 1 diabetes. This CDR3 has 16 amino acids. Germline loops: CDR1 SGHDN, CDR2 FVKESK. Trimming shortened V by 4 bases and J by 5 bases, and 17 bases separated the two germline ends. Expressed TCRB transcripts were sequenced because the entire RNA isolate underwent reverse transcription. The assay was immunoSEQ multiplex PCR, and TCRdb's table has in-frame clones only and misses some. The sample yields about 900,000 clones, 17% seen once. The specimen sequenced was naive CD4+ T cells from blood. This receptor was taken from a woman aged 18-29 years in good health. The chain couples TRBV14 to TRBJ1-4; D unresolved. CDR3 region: CASSPHYGRMNEKLFF. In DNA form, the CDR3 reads TGTGCCAGCAGCCCTCACTACGGACGGATGAATGAAAAACTGTTTTTT.